This passage covers 15 T cell receptor beta chains from one sample sequenced in a study of control samples from healthy donors and cancer patients. TCRdb keeps only in-frame clones here, not all; method: immunoSEQ multiplex PCR. The sample has about 60,000 clones; around 96% are singletons. The sequenced material came from blood. These receptors all stem from a woman younger than 35 in good health.

The V and J genes are TRBV24-1 and TRBJ1-2; the match to TRBD1 covers 7 bases. The length of the CDR3 is 13 residues. V was clipped by 2 bases and J by 7 bases; unmatched bases: 3. The germline gives CDR1 KGHDR, CDR2 SFDVKD. The CDR3 DNA sequence: TGTGCCACCAGTGATTCAGAGGGGGCTGGCTACACCTTC. Translation: CATSDSEGAGYTF.

This chain connects TRBV3-1 (or the pseudogene TRBV3-2) to TRBJ1-5; D call uncertain. The germline gives CDR1 LGHDT, CDR2 YNNKEL (reference sequence). The CDR3 has 15 residues. With 4 bases removed from V and 2 bases from J, the gap between germline ends came to 12 bases. CDR3 loop: CASSRGSQGNQPQHF. In DNA form, the CDR3 reads TGTGCCAGCAGCCGGGGATCCCAGGGCAATCAGCCCCAGCATTTT.

The rearrangement uses TRBV30 and TRBJ2-1, with TRBD2 identical over 16 bases. The CDR3 loop spans 18 amino acids. Germline V gives CDR1 GTSNPN, CDR2 SVGIG (reference sequence). The V and J ends lost 7 bases and 0 bases, in that order; junction bases with no gene match: 9. The CDR3 coding sequence is TGTGCCTCCCACGGGACTAGCGGGGGGGCCAGCTCCTACAATGAGCAGTTCTTC. Residues: CASHGTSGGASSYNEQFF.

This clone was found a few times. The chain joins TRBV4-1 to TRBJ2-7; D not certain. Trimming removed 0 bases at V and 1 base at J, with 7 bases between. The CDR3 loop spans 14 amino acids. CDR1 and CDR2 (germline): MGHRA, YSYEKL. CDR3 sequence: CASSQEAYSYEQYF. CDR3 DNA: TGCGCCAGCAGCCAAGAAGCGTATTCCTACGAGCAGTACTTC.

The gene calls are TRBV15 and TRBJ1-2; 9 bases are a match to TRBD1. CDR3 length equals 14 residues. CDR1 and CDR2 (germline): LNHNV, YYDKDF (reference sequence). V shed 5 bases and J 3 bases; nucleotides not matched to a gene: 4. DNA of the CDR3: TGTGCCACCAGCCATACAGGGGGCGACTATGGCTACACCTTC. As protein: CATSHTGGDYGYTF.

This sequence joins TRBV4-1 and TRBJ1-3; D gene ambiguous. From germline, CDR1 is MGHRA and CDR2 YSYEKL. Trimming removed 1 base from V and 0 bases from J, with 13 bases in between. This CDR3 comprises 17 residues. CDR3 amino acids: CASSQGPPKGSGNTIYF. The CDR3 DNA follows: TGCGCCAGCAGCCAAGGTCCTCCTAAGGGCTCTGGAAACACCATATATTTT.

The CDR3 nucleotides are TGCGCCAGCAGCCAAAGGGAGGGTGTAATCGGCAATCAGCCCCAGCATTTT. This codes for CASSQREGVIGNQPQHF. The V and J genes are TRBV4-3 and TRBJ1-5; D gene ambiguous. V was cut by 2 bases and J by 2 bases, with 16 bases left in between. The CDR3 runs 17 residues. Germline V lookup: CDR1 LGHNA, CDR2 YSLEER.

CDR3 DNA sequence: TGTGCCAGCAGCCAAGATGGGGGATGGGGCTACACCTTC. Amino acids: CASSQDGGWGYTF. The rearrangement joins TRBV4-2 to TRBJ1-2; D might be TRBD1 (5 bases). Trimming left V 0 bases short and J 8 bases short, with 10 bases between. Germline assignment: CDR1 LGHNA and CDR2 YNFKEQ. The CDR3 extends over 13 amino acids.

This clone was picked up one time. The chain uses TRBV5-6 and TRBJ1-2; no clear D. The germline gives CDR1 SGHDT, CDR2 YYEEEE. CDR3 length equals 14 residues. The V gene lost 2 bases and the J gene lost 6 bases, with 14 bases spanning the gap. CDR3 coding DNA: TGTGCCAGCAGCTTTTTGTTCGCTCGGGATGGCTACACCTTC. As protein: CASSFLFARDGYTF. The whole variable domain, filled in from reference TRBV5-6 and TRBJ1-2, reads DAGVTQSPTHLIKTRGQQVTLRCSPKSGHDTVSWYQQALGQGPQFIFQYYEEEERQRGNFPDRFSGHQFPNYSSELNVNALLLGDSALYLCASSFLFARDGYTFGSGTRLTVV.

This chain connects TRBV18 to TRBJ2-1; TRBD2 matches 7 bases. CDR1 KGHSH and CDR2 LQKENI come from the germline V gene. Trimming removed 3 bases from V and 2 bases from J; junction bases left unmatched: 4. The length of the CDR3 is 15 residues. CDR3 sequence: CASSPLAVTYNEQFF. The CDR3 nucleotides are TGTGCCAGCTCACCTCTAGCGGTCACCTACAATGAGCAGTTCTTC. The whole variable domain, remainder taken from reference TRBV18 and TRBJ2-1, is NAGVMQNPRHLVRRRGQEARLRCSPMKGHSHVYWYRQLPEEGLKFMVYLQKENIIDESGMPKERFSAEFPKEGPSILRIQQVVRGDSAAYFCASSPLAVTYNEQFFGPGTRLTVL.

The chain recombines TRBV19 with TRBJ2-3; unclear D gene. V lost 2 bases and J 9 bases, leaving 9 bases between the germline ends. CDR3 length equals 12 residues. The germline V gene encodes CDR1 LNHDA and CDR2 SQIVND (reference sequence). Written as DNA, the CDR3 is TGTGCCAGTAGTATAAGTAGTGGCACGCAGTATTTT. Translating it yields CASSISSGTQYF.

This clone was recorded only once. The V and J genes are TRBV10-2 and TRBJ2-1; 8 nucleotides line up with TRBD2. The V gene's germline CDR1 is WSHSY and CDR2 SAAADI. Losses at the gene ends were 6 bases for V and 6 bases for J; bases not matched to a gene: 10. The CDR3 loop spans 15 amino acids. The CDR3 DNA sequence: TGCGCCAGCAGAGTCTCCGGGGGGGCAGTCAATGAGCAGTTCTTC. This translates into CASRVSGGAVNEQFF.

The rearrangement joins TRBV12-3 or TRBV12-4 to TRBJ1-3; D is unclear. The CDR3 has 13 residues. Trimming removed 5 bases at V and 0 bases at J, with 5 bases between. This chain's CDR3 is CASSLTSGNTIYF. CDR3 nucleotides: TGTGCCAGCAGTCTTACCTCTGGAAACACCATATATTTT.

This clone appeared once. The V and J genes are TRBV14 and TRBJ2-1, with 13 bases aligning to TRBD2. This CDR3 region has 16 residues. Losses at the gene ends were 3 bases for V and 9 bases for J; bases not matched to a gene: 8. CDR1 and CDR2 from the germline V gene are SGHDN and FVKESK. In nucleotides, the CDR3 is TGTGCCAGCAGCCACACGGGACTAGCGGGGAGGGCTGAGCAGTTCTTC. It encodes CASSHTGLAGRAEQFF.

The gene calls are TRBV25-1 and TRBJ2-3; TRBD2 matches 11 bases. The CDR3 is made up of 14 amino acids. CDR1 is MGHDK, CDR2 SYGVNS, per germline. V lost 10 bases to trimming and J lost 4 bases; unmatched junction nucleotides: 7. Written as DNA, the CDR3 is TGTGCCACCCCGACTAGCGGGGCGGCAGATACGCAGTATTTT. Translation gives CATPTSGAADTQYF.